This is a list of T cell receptor beta chains from one sample in a study of Ad26.COV2.S vaccination and SARS-CoV-2 variants. Method: immunoSEQ multiplex PCR; TCRdb's copy keeps in-frame clones and lacks some. This table holds fewer than 400,000 clones, approximately 91% found once. Source: peripheral blood, taken in a trial of Ad26.COV2.S vaccine versus placebo. All receptors derive from a person aged 18-60 years who received the Ad26.COV2.S COVID-19 vaccine or a placebo. Each CDR3 is given with its conserved first and last residue. The order of the fields is D gene, V gene, J gene, clone size, CDR3 protein, CDR3 DNA. The D gene is left open where the match is weak. Some rows have no size entry. The others give once, few or many, or a class for an expanded clone.

D gene: -
V gene: TRBV14
J gene: TRBJ2-1
clone size: -
CDR3 protein: CASSQELRGHEQFF
CDR3 DNA: TGTGCCAGCAGCCAAGAACTCCGAGGCCATGAGCAGTTCTTC

D gene: -
V gene: TRBV2
J gene: TRBJ1-2
clone size: -
CDR3 protein: CASSVRQNYGYTF
CDR3 DNA: TGTGCCAGCAGTGTGCGGCAGAACTATGGCTACACCTTC

D gene: TRBD1
V gene: TRBV5-1
J gene: TRBJ2-5
clone size: -
CDR3 protein: CASSFAGGTEETQYF
CDR3 DNA: TGCGCCAGCAGCTTTGCAGGGGGTACGGAAGAGACCCAGTACTTC

D gene: -
V gene: TRBV6-5
J gene: TRBJ2-1
clone size: -
CDR3 protein: CASSPTGTGFEQFF
CDR3 DNA: TGTGCCAGCAGCCCAACGGGGACTGGGTTTGAGCAGTTCTTC

D gene: TRBD1
V gene: TRBV29-1
J gene: TRBJ1-1
clone size: -
CDR3 protein: CSVRDRGPGEAFF
CDR3 DNA: TGCAGCGTCCGGGACAGGGGGCCGGGTGAAGCTTTCTTT

D gene: -
V gene: TRBV7-2
J gene: TRBJ1-5
clone size: few
CDR3 protein: CASSPRGYPNQPQHF
CDR3 DNA: TGTGCCAGCAGCCCTCGGGGGTACCCCAATCAGCCCCAGCATTTT

D gene: -
V gene: TRBV5-1
J gene: TRBJ1-1
clone size: -
CDR3 protein: CASSFAGGNTEAFF
CDR3 DNA: TGCGCCAGCAGCTTTGCTGGGGGTAACACTGAAGCTTTCTTT

D gene: TRBD2
V gene: TRBV6-1
J gene: TRBJ2-1
clone size: -
CDR3 protein: CASSEGGTSGNNEQFF
CDR3 DNA: TGTGCCAGCAGTGAAGGCGGGACTAGCGGAAACAATGAGCAGTTCTTC

D gene: -
V gene: TRBV19
J gene: TRBJ1-1
clone size: -
CDR3 protein: CASDRGNPMNTEAFF
CDR3 DNA: TGTGCCTCTGATAGGGGAAACCCCATGAACACTGAAGCTTTCTTT

D gene: -
V gene: TRBV10-3
J gene: TRBJ1-2
clone size: -
CDR3 protein: CAISESQGYGYTF
CDR3 DNA: TGTGCCATCAGTGAGTCGCAGGGCTATGGCTACACCTTC

D gene: -
V gene: TRBV29-1
J gene: TRBJ1-1
clone size: -
CDR3 protein: CSVGDGLNTEAFF
CDR3 DNA: TGCAGCGTTGGGGACGGCCTGAACACTGAAGCTTTCTTT

D gene: -
V gene: TRBV5-4
J gene: TRBJ2-2
clone size: -
CDR3 protein: CASSLPLANTGELFF
CDR3 DNA: TGTGCCAGCAGCTTGCCGTTGGCGAACACCGGGGAGCTGTTTTTT

D gene: -
V gene: TRBV5-5
J gene: TRBJ2-7
clone size: -
CDR3 protein: CASTLVDGYEQYF
CDR3 DNA: TGTGCCAGCACCCTAGTGGATGGCTACGAGCAGTACTTC

D gene: TRBD1
V gene: TRBV11-2
J gene: TRBJ2-7
clone size: -
CDR3 protein: CASTLDRGAYEQYF
CDR3 DNA: TGTGCCAGCACCCTGGACAGGGGTGCCTACGAGCAGTACTTC

D gene: -
V gene: TRBV4-3
J gene: TRBJ2-6
clone size: -
CDR3 protein: CASSQDGLGSDSGANVLTF
CDR3 DNA: TGCGCCAGCAGCCAAGATGGGTTGGGCAGTGATTCTGGGGCCAACGTCCTGACTTTC

D gene: -
V gene: TRBV5-1
J gene: TRBJ1-4
clone size: -
CDR3 protein: CASRISTNEKLFF
CDR3 DNA: TGCGCCAGCAGAATTTCAACTAATGAAAAACTGTTTTTT

D gene: TRBD1
V gene: TRBV7-9
J gene: TRBJ1-2
clone size: -
CDR3 protein: CASSSRQGIYGYTF
CDR3 DNA: TGTGCCAGCAGCTCGAGACAGGGTATCTATGGCTACACCTTC

D gene: TRBD1
V gene: TRBV11-2
J gene: TRBJ1-5
clone size: -
CDR3 protein: CASSKGTVLGGNQPQHF
CDR3 DNA: TGTGCCAGCAGCAAAGGGACAGTATTAGGGGGCAATCAGCCCCAGCATTTT

D gene: -
V gene: TRBV6-1
J gene: TRBJ1-5
clone size: -
CDR3 protein: CASSEGAAALQPQHF
CDR3 DNA: TGTGCCAGCAGTGAAGGGGCAGCAGCTCTTCAGCCCCAGCATTTT

D gene: -
V gene: TRBV5-4
J gene: TRBJ1-6
clone size: few
CDR3 protein: CASSLGVGERGSPLHF
CDR3 DNA: TGTGCCAGCAGCTTGGGGGTTGGGGAACGGGGCTCACCCCTCCACTTT

D gene: -
V gene: TRBV30
J gene: TRBJ1-4
clone size: -
CDR3 protein: CAWSVNPRAEKLFF
CDR3 DNA: TGTGCCTGGAGTGTAAACCCGAGGGCTGAAAAACTGTTTTTT

D gene: -
V gene: TRBV2
J gene: TRBJ1-5
clone size: -
CDR3 protein: CASRLRLSNQPQHF
CDR3 DNA: TGTGCCAGCAGGTTAAGACTTAGCAATCAGCCCCAGCATTTT

D gene: TRBD1
V gene: TRBV4-1
J gene: TRBJ1-4
clone size: -
CDR3 protein: CASSQNRGATNEKLFF
CDR3 DNA: TGCGCCAGCAGCCAAAACAGGGGGGCAACTAATGAAAAACTGTTTTTT

D gene: -
V gene: TRBV4-2
J gene: TRBJ2-7
clone size: -
CDR3 protein: CASSQDLPYEQYF
CDR3 DNA: TGTGCCAGCAGCCAAGATTTGCCCTACGAGCAGTACTTC

D gene: -
V gene: TRBV19
J gene: TRBJ1-5
clone size: -
CDR3 protein: CASSITLSNQPQHF
CDR3 DNA: TGTGCCAGTAGTATCACACTGAGCAATCAGCCCCAGCATTTT

D gene: -
V gene: TRBV13
J gene: TRBJ2-1
clone size: -
CDR3 protein: CASSLQGMPANEQFF
CDR3 DNA: TGTGCCAGCAGTCTCCAGGGGATGCCGGCCAATGAGCAGTTCTTC

D gene: -
V gene: TRBV19
J gene: TRBJ1-5
clone size: -
CDR3 protein: CASSVQGGDQPQHF
CDR3 DNA: TGTGCCAGTAGTGTACAGGGCGGGGATCAGCCCCAGCATTTT

D gene: -
V gene: TRBV29-1
J gene: TRBJ2-2
clone size: -
CDR3 protein: CSVVWTYTGELFF
CDR3 DNA: TGCAGCGTTGTGTGGACCTACACCGGGGAGCTGTTTTTT

D gene: -
V gene: TRBV21-1
J gene: TRBJ1-5
clone size: -
CDR3 protein: CASTRQGGNQPQHF
CDR3 DNA: TGTGCCAGCACTAGACAGGGGGGCAATCAGCCCCAGCATTTT

D gene: TRBD2
V gene: TRBV2
J gene: TRBJ2-1
clone size: once
CDR3 protein: CASSEALGLAGLEQFF
CDR3 DNA: TGTGCCAGCAGTGAAGCGCTAGGACTAGCGGGTCTCGAGCAGTTCTTC

D gene: TRBD1
V gene: TRBV7-2
J gene: TRBJ2-7
clone size: few
CDR3 protein: CASSDRGRSYEQYF
CDR3 DNA: TGTGCCAGCAGCGACAGGGGGCGAAGCTACGAGCAGTACTTC

D gene: TRBD1
V gene: TRBV29-1
J gene: TRBJ2-1
clone size: -
CDR3 protein: CSAVDRENEQFF
CDR3 DNA: TGCAGCGCAGTAGACAGGGAAAACGAGCAGTTCTTC

D gene: TRBD2
V gene: TRBV12-3/TRBV12-4
J gene: TRBJ2-7
clone size: few
CDR3 protein: CASSAGGGGEQYF
CDR3 DNA: TGTGCCAGCAGTGCCGGGGGGGGTGGCGAGCAGTACTTC

D gene: TRBD1
V gene: TRBV10-3
J gene: TRBJ1-3
clone size: -
CDR3 protein: CAVSGTALLGNTIYF
CDR3 DNA: TGTGCCGTCTCCGGGACAGCTTTACTTGGAAACACCATATATTTT

D gene: -
V gene: TRBV2
J gene: TRBJ2-7
clone size: -
CDR3 protein: CASSAGVEQYF
CDR3 DNA: TGTGCCAGCAGTGCAGGGGTCGAGCAGTACTTC

D gene: TRBD1
V gene: TRBV19
J gene: TRBJ1-2
clone size: -
CDR3 protein: CASSLPQGDGYTF
CDR3 DNA: TGTGCCAGTAGTCTGCCACAGGGGGATGGCTACACCTTC

D gene: -
V gene: TRBV10-3
J gene: TRBJ1-6
clone size: -
CDR3 protein: CAIGGSYNSPLHF
CDR3 DNA: TGTGCCATCGGGGGCTCCTATAATTCACCCCTCCACTTT

D gene: -
V gene: TRBV2
J gene: TRBJ2-7
clone size: -
CDR3 protein: CASSASGRISYEQYF
CDR3 DNA: TGTGCCAGCAGTGCATCGGGACGGATTTCCTACGAGCAGTACTTC

D gene: -
V gene: TRBV28
J gene: TRBJ1-2
clone size: -
CDR3 protein: CASSPQPANYGYTF
CDR3 DNA: TGTGCCAGCAGCCCACAACCTGCTAACTATGGCTACACCTTC

D gene: TRBD1
V gene: TRBV5-5
J gene: TRBJ1-1
clone size: once
CDR3 protein: CASSMTGDTEAFF
CDR3 DNA: TGTGCCAGCAGCATGACAGGGGACACTGAAGCTTTCTTT

D gene: -
V gene: TRBV5-8
J gene: TRBJ1-2
clone size: -
CDR3 protein: CASSPQLYGYTF
CDR3 DNA: TGTGCCAGCAGCCCACAACTATATGGCTACACCTTC

D gene: -
V gene: TRBV6-1
J gene: TRBJ2-7
clone size: -
CDR3 protein: CASSERPPPYEQYF
CDR3 DNA: TGTGCCAGCAGTGAAAGGCCACCGCCGTACGAGCAGTACTTC

D gene: -
V gene: TRBV5-5
J gene: TRBJ1-6
clone size: -
CDR3 protein: CASSLQRGSPLHF
CDR3 DNA: TGTGCCAGCAGCTTGCAGCGGGGTTCACCCCTCCACTTT

D gene: TRBD2
V gene: TRBV3-1/TRBV3-2
J gene: TRBJ2-5
clone size: -
CDR3 protein: CASSQTTSGVYQETQYF
CDR3 DNA: TGTGCCAGCAGCCAAACGACTAGCGGGGTTTACCAAGAGACCCAGTACTTC

D gene: -
V gene: TRBV19
J gene: TRBJ2-2
clone size: -
CDR3 protein: CASTSGRGLAGELFF
CDR3 DNA: TGTGCCAGTACCTCCGGCAGGGGATTAGCCGGGGAGCTGTTTTTT

D gene: TRBD2
V gene: TRBV18
J gene: TRBJ2-1
clone size: -
CDR3 protein: CASSPQGLGSGNEQFF
CDR3 DNA: TGTGCCAGCTCACCACAAGGACTAGGGTCGGGCAATGAGCAGTTCTTC

D gene: -
V gene: TRBV6-2/TRBV6-3
J gene: TRBJ1-2
clone size: -
CDR3 protein: CASSSSTAPNYGYTF
CDR3 DNA: TGTGCCAGCAGTTCATCTACAGCTCCTAACTATGGCTACACCTTC

D gene: TRBD1
V gene: TRBV19
J gene: TRBJ1-4
clone size: -
CDR3 protein: CASSIGSGTGGKLFF
CDR3 DNA: TGTGCCAGTAGTATCGGTTCCGGGACAGGGGGAAAACTGTTTTTT

D gene: -
V gene: TRBV24-1
J gene: TRBJ1-4
clone size: -
CDR3 protein: CATSLPPGREKLFF
CDR3 DNA: TGTGCCACCAGTCTCCCCCCCGGGCGTGAAAAACTGTTTTTT

D gene: TRBD1
V gene: TRBV6-4
J gene: TRBJ2-7
clone size: -
CDR3 protein: CASRDRVHEQYF
CDR3 DNA: TGTGCCAGCAGGGACAGGGTCCACGAGCAGTACTTC

D gene: -
V gene: TRBV4-1
J gene: TRBJ1-1
clone size: -
CDR3 protein: CASSQVGGSGTEAFF
CDR3 DNA: TGCGCCAGCAGCCAAGTGGGGGGGTCGGGCACTGAAGCTTTCTTT

D gene: TRBD1
V gene: TRBV11-2
J gene: TRBJ1-2
clone size: -
CDR3 protein: CASSLVAGGSYGYTF
CDR3 DNA: TGTGCCAGCAGCTTAGTGGCAGGGGGCAGCTATGGCTACACCTTC

D gene: TRBD1
V gene: TRBV2
J gene: TRBJ2-6
clone size: -
CDR3 protein: CARRDRRHSGANVLTF
CDR3 DNA: TGTGCCAGACGGGACAGGAGACACTCTGGGGCCAACGTCCTGACTTTC

D gene: TRBD2
V gene: TRBV10-3
J gene: TRBJ2-3
clone size: -
CDR3 protein: CATLPTSGRTDTQYF
CDR3 DNA: TGTGCCACCCTCCCGACTAGCGGACGCACAGATACGCAGTATTTT